This TCR beta chain was sequenced in a study of blood T cell repertoires in COVID-19. Residents of approximately 25 US areas, aged about 18 to 95 years, made up the participants. Losses at the gene ends were 7 bases for V and 1 base for J; bases not matched to a gene: 3. Germline CDR1 reads SGDLS; CDR2 reads YYNGEE. This CDR3 region has 14 residues. Using immunoSEQ multiplex PCR, the repertoire was profiled, and TCRdb retains in-frame clones only, with some absent. The top ten hold 2% to 2.5% of the sample, which has roughly 400,000 clones, around 90% seen once. The V gene is TRBV9, the J gene TRBJ2-3; 10 bases agree with TRBD2. What was sequenced was PBMCs or T cells enriched from blood (not recorded which). The sequence was collected from a woman aged 35 to 49 with acute COVID-19. CDR3 nucleotides: TGTGCCAGCGGAAGCGGGGGGGGCACAGATACGCAGTATTTT. This translates into CASGSGGGTDTQYF.